This T cell receptor beta chain is from a study of CD8 T cells in ankylosing spondylitis. Study observations and caveats: Clones linked to disease were reported to show significant enrichment in matched ankylosing spondylitis synovial fluid. Fewer than 10 highly homologous variants made up a TCR beta motif that seemed to typify ankylosing spondylitis blood. Within peripheral blood, clones linked to disease were CD8+ and relatively rare.

For TCR beta, libraries came from quantitative 5'-RACE with molecular barcodes. Each CDR3 protein gets one entry after TCRdb re-called the 5' RACE reads with MiXCR. The sample contains 650,000 to 800,000 distinct CDR3 sequences, about 20% of which appear only once. A few counts support this clonotype. Antigen specificity is unknown. The clonotype originates from a male donor with ankylosing spondylitis. Sequencing was performed on blood, either unsorted or a sorted T cell fraction (not recorded which).

DNA for the CDR3: TGTGCCAGGTGGGCGCGCTACAATGAGCAGTTCTTC. It is translated as CARWARYNEQFF. The V call is TRBV5-6, the J call TRBJ2-1, with D unresolved. Germline-derived CDR1 and CDR2 are SGHDT and YYEEEE. The V end was cut by 8 bases, the J end by 3 bases, with 9 bases between. CDR3 length: 12 amino acids.